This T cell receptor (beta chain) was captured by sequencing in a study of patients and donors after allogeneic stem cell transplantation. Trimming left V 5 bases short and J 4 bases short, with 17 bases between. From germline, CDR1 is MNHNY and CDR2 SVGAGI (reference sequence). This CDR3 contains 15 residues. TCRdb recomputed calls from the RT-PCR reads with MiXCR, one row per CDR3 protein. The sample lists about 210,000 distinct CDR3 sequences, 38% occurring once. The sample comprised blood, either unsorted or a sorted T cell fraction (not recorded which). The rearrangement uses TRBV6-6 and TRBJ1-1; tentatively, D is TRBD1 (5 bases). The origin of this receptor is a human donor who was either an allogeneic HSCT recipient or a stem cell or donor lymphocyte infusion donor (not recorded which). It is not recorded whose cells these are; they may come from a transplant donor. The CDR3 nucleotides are TGTGCCAGCAGTAGCTCACGGGGCATCGTCACTGAAGCTTTCTTT. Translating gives CASSSSRGIVTEAFF.